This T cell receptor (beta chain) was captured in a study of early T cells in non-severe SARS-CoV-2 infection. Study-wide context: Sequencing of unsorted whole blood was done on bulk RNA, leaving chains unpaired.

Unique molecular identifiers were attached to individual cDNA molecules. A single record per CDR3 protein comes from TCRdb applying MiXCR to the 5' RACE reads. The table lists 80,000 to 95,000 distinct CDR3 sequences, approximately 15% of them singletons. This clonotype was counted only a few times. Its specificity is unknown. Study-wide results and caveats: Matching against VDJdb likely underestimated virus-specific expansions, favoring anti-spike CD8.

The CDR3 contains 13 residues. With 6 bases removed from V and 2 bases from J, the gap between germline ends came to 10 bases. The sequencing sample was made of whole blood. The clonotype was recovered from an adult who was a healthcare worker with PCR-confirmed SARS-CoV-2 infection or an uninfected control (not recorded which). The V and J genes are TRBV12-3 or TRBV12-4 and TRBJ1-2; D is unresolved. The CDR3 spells CASRPRLNYGYTF. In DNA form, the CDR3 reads TGTGCCAGCAGGCCCAGGTTAAACTATGGCTACACCTTC.